Below, 8 T cell receptor beta chains from the same sample are listed, as sequenced in a study of PD-1 blockade in classical Hodgkin lymphoma. TCRdb's copy holds only in-frame clones and misses some; the assay was immunoSEQ multiplex PCR. The sample lists 11,000 or so clones; approximately 84% were seen once. Time point specified: cycle 4 day 1 (C4D1), after around six weeks of nivolumab. Exposure to brentuximab vedotin varied, and each patient had relapsed following autologous stem cell transplantation. From thawed PBMCs, CD8+ T cells were isolated by magnetic negative selection. This specimen was CD8+ T cells from blood, taken before the fourth cycle of nivolumab. The receptors originated from a human donor with classical Hodgkin lymphoma. The donor label of this sample is uncertain.

The genes are TRBV19 and TRBJ2-1; 8 bases are shared with TRBD2. J was trimmed by 0 bases and V by 5 bases; bases with no gene match: 12. The CDR3 extends over 18 amino acids. In germline, CDR1 is LNHDA, CDR2 SQIVND (reference sequence). CDR3 DNA sequence: TGTGCCAGTAGTCCTGCGGCTAGCGGGCTCAGCTCCTACAATGAGCAGTTCTTC. Protein product: CASSPAASGLSSYNEQFF.

The V and J genes are TRBV15 and TRBJ2-5; D is unclear. Germline CDR1 and CDR2: LNHNV and YYDKDF (reference sequence). Trimming shortened V by 0 bases and J by 1 base, and 12 bases separated the two germline ends. The CDR3 length is 16 residues. CDR3 coding DNA: TGTGCCACCAGCAGAGATAAGAGGTGGAGCCAAGAGACCCAGTACTTC. Amino acids: CATSRDKRWSQETQYF. The full variable domain, completed using reference TRBV15 and TRBJ2-5, is DAMVIQNPRYQVTQFGKPVTLSCSQTLNHNVMYWYQQKSSQAPKLLFHYYDKDFNNEADTPDNFQSRRPNTSFCFLDIRSPGLGDTAMYLCATSRDKRWSQETQYFGPGTRLLVL.

The genes are TRBV5-6 and TRBJ2-7, with TRBD2 matching 10 bases. Germline loops: CDR1 SGHDT, CDR2 YYEEEE. The CDR3 spans 14 residues. V was clipped by 3 bases and J by 5 bases; unmatched bases: 5. The CDR3 loop is CASSSSGSTDEQYF. CDR3 nucleotides: TGTGCCAGCAGCTCTAGCGGGAGTACCGACGAGCAGTACTTC.

This clone has more than one count but fewer than ten. The chain links TRBV21-1 to TRBJ2-7. TRBV21-1 is annotated as a pseudogene. The CDR3 is 16 residues long. CDR3 in amino acids: CASSLPPGRSSYEQYF. The DNA for the CDR3 is TGTGCCAGCAGTTTGCCTCCGGGACGCAGCTCCTACGAGCAGTACTTC.

The chain joins TRBV7-9 to TRBJ1-6; TRBD1 matches 11 bases. The germline CDR1 and CDR2 sequences are SEHNR and FQNEAQ (reference sequence). There are 16 residues in the CDR3. V lost 5 bases to trimming and J lost 10 bases; unmatched junction nucleotides: 10. CDR3 loop: CASSTWTGGTGSPLHF. CDR3 coding DNA: TGTGCCAGCAGCACCTGGACAGGGGGCACGGGATCACCCCTCCACTTT. The full variable domain, with the rest looked up from reference TRBV7-9 and TRBJ1-6, is DTGVSQNPRHKITKRGQNVTFRCDPISEHNRLYWYRQTLGQGPEFLTYFQNEAQLEKSRLLSDRFSAERPKGSFSTLEIQRTEQGDSAMYLCASSTWTGGTGSPLHFGNGTRLTVT.

This clone was observed a single time. At one boundary the junction diverges from the germline segment, which might be a read error. The J gene is TRBJ2-1, the V gene TRBV19; TRBD2 agrees at 7 bases. Germline V lookup: CDR1 LNHDA, CDR2 SQIVND (reference sequence). The CDR3 covers 15 residues. In DNA form, the CDR3 reads TGTGCCAGTAATATAGGCGGGAGCTCCTACAATGAGCAGTTCTTC. It translates to CASNIGGSSYNEQFF.

V usage is TRBV29-1 and J usage is TRBJ1-1; TRBD1 matches at 8 bases. Germline V lookup: CDR1 SQVTM, CDR2 ANQGSEA. The ends lost 5 bases at V and 1 base at J; junction bases unmatched: 6. The CDR3 runs to 14 residues. The CDR3: CSVTLGTGNTEAFF. The CDR3 region has the DNA TGCAGCGTTACCCTTGGGACAGGGAACACTGAAGCTTTCTTT.

A few counts support this clone. The chain employs TRBV19 and TRBJ1-1; 9 bases are a match to TRBD1. V shed 5 bases, J shed 4 bases, and the junction held 5 bases outside the gene matches. The CDR3 totals 14 residues. Germline assignment: CDR1 LNHDA and CDR2 SQIVND (reference sequence). For the CDR3, the DNA is TGTGCCAGTAGTTATGGACAGGGGCCCACTGAAGCTTTCTTT. Protein: CASSYGQGPTEAFF.